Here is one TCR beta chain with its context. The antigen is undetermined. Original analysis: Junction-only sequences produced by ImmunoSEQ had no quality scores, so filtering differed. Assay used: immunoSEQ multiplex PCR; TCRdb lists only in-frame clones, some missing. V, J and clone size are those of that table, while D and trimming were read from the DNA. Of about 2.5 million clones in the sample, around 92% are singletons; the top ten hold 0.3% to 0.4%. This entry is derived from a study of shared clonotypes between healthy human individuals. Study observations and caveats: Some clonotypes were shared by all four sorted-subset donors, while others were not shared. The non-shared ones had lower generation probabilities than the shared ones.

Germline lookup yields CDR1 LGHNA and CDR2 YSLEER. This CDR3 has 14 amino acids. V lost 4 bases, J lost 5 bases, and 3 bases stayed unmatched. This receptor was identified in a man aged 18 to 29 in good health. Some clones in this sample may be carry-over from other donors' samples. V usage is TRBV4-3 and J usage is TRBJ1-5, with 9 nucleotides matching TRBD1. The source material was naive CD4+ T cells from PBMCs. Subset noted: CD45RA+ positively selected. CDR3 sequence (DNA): TGCGCCAGCAGCCCCCGACAGGGGGATCAGCCCCAGCATTTT. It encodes CASSPRQGDQPQHF.